These T cell receptor beta chains were read from a single sample in a study of T cells in localized non-small cell lung cancer. Only in-frame clones appear in the TCRdb table, and some are missing; sequencing was by immunoSEQ multiplex PCR. This sample yields more than 25,000 clones, of which around 86% are seen a single time; roughly 4.3% belongs to the top ten. Specimen: peripheral blood, collected before any cancer treatment. The source is a woman aged 35-75 years with stage I lung adenocarcinoma. Each CDR3 is given with its conserved first and last residue. Fields, in order: clone size, V gene, J gene, CDR3 length, D gene, CDR3 DNA, CDR3 protein. A D gene is named only where the DNA matches it firmly. Where a row states a size, it is once, few, many or the class of an expanded clone; other rows omit it.

few,TRBV27,TRBJ1-2,13,.,TGTGCCAGCGCCCTCGCGGGGAACTATGGCTACACCTTC,CASALAGNYGYTF
.,TRBV7-9,TRBJ2-5,12,.,TGTGCCAGCAAGGAAGCGGGAGAGACCCAGTACTTC,CASKEAGETQYF
once,TRBV19,TRBJ2-4,16,TRBD2,TGTGCCAGTTCTAGCGGGGGCCGCATAGCCAAAAACATTCAGTACTTC,CASSSGGRIAKNIQYF
.,TRBV7-2,TRBJ2-7,16,TRBD1,TGTGCCAGCAGCTTAGATCGGACAGGGGGTATCTACGAGCAGTACTTC,CASSLDRTGGIYEQYF
.,TRBV5-6,TRBJ2-7,11,.,TGTGCCAGCAGCGAGACCCACGAGCAGTACTTC,CASSETHEQYF
.,TRBV5-4,TRBJ2-3,14,.,TGTGCCAGCAGCTTAAGGGGGGCCACAGATACGCAGTATTTT,CASSLRGATDTQYF
.,TRBV11-3,TRBJ2-7,16,.,TGTGCCAGCAGCTTAAGAACGGGACTCCTCTCCTACGAGCAGTACTTC,CASSLRTGLLSYEQYF
.,TRBV9,TRBJ1-1,14,.,TGTGCCAGCAGCGTAGGAGTCCATAACACTGAAGCTTTCTTT,CASSVGVHNTEAFF
.,TRBV19,TRBJ1-2,14,.,TGTGCCAGTAGTGCCTACAGGGAGGGCTATGGCTACACCTTC,CASSAYREGYGYTF
.,TRBV6-6,TRBJ1-2,16,TRBD1,TGTGCCATCCTAAGGGGGCTTGCCTTAGGGGCTGGTGGCTACACCTTC,CAILRGLALGAGGYTF
.,TRBV4-3,TRBJ2-1,17,.,TGCGCCAGCAGCCAAGTTCGCACGGGAAGCTCCTACAATGAGCAGTTCTTC,CASSQVRTGSSYNEQFF
.,TRBV4-3,TRBJ2-2,17,.,TGCGCCAGCAGCCAGCTCTGGGGGCGTACGAACACCGGGGAGCTGTTTTTT,CASSQLWGRTNTGELFF